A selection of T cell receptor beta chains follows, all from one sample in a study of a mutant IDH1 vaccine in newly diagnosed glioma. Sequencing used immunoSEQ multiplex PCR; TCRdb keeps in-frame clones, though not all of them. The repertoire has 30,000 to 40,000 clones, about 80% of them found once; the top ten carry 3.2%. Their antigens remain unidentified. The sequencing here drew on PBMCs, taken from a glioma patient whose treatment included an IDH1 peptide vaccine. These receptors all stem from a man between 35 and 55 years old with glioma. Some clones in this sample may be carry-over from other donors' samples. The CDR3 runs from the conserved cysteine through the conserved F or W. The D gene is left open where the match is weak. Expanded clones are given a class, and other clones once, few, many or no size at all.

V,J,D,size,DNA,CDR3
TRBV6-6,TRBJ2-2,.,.,TGTGCCAGCAGTTACTCCCGGGAGAACACCGGGGAGCTGTTTTTT,CASSYSRENTGELFF
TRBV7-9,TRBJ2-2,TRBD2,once,TGTGCCAGCAGCCCCCCGGAGCGGGAGCACACCGGGGAGCTGTTTTTT,CASSPPEREHTGELFF
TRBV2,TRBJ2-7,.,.,TGTGCCAGCAGTGTGAGGTACGAGCAGTACTTC,CASSVRYEQYF
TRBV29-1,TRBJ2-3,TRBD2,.,TGCAGCGTTGAAGTCTTCCGCGGGGGGTATTCTAGCACAGATACGCAGTATTTT,CSVEVFRGGYSSTDTQYF
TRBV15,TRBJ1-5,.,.,TGTGCCACCAGCAGAGATCGGGGCAGGGGAAGTCAGCCCCAGCATTTT,CATSRDRGRGSQPQHF
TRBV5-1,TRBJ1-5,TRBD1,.,TGCGCCAGCAGCTTGGGGACAGGGGGAAGCAATCAGCCCCAGCATTTT,CASSLGTGGSNQPQHF
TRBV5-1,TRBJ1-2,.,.,TGCGCCAGCAGCTCACAGGGAAACTATGGCTACACCTTC,CASSSQGNYGYTF
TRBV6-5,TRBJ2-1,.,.,TGTGCCAGCAGCGAGGGGCTAGCCCAATACAATGAGCAGTTCTTC,CASSEGLAQYNEQFF
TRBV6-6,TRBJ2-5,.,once,TGTGCCAGCAGATACAGAGAAGAGACCCAGTACTTC,CASRYREETQYF
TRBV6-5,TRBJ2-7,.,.,TGTGCCAGCAGTTATGGTAAACCCTCGGAGTTCTACGAGCAGTACTTC,CASSYGKPSEFYEQYF
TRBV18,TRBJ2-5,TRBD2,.,TGTGCCAGCTCACCGACTAGCGGGGGCCGGGAGACCCAGTACTTC,CASSPTSGGRETQYF
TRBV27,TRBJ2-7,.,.,TGTGCCAGCAGTTTATCCAGGAGCTCCTACGAGCAGTACTTC,CASSLSRSSYEQYF
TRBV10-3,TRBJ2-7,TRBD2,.,TGTGCCATCAGTGAGTCGGCTAGCGGGGGAGCCGAGCAGTACTTC,CAISESASGGAEQYF
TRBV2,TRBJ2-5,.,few,TGTGCCAGCAGTGAAGGTGGGGAGACCCAGTACTTC,CASSEGGETQYF
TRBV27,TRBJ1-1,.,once,TGTGCCAGCCGTAACCTCGGAGGGGCAGGGGCTAACACTGAAGCTTTCTTT,CASRNLGGAGANTEAFF
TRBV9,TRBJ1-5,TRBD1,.,TGTGCCAGCAGCGTGGGACAGGGGGCCCGTCAGCCCCAGCATTTT,CASSVGQGARQPQHF
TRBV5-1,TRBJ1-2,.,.,TGCGCCAGCAGCTTGGTTCCAGAAAACTATGGCTACACCTTC,CASSLVPENYGYTF
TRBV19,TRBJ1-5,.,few,TGTGCCAGTAGTATAAACAGGGACCGGAATCAGCCCCAGCATTTT,CASSINRDRNQPQHF
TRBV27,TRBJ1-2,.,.,TGTGCCAGCAGTTTCCTGGGGGGACCGGAAGGCTACACCTTC,CASSFLGGPEGYTF
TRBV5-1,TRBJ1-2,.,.,TGCGCCAGCAGAGAAGCTTATAGGGGAGAGTATGGCTACACCTTC,CASREAYRGEYGYTF
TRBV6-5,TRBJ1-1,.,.,TGTGCCAGCAGGGGAACTACAGGTGAAGCTTTCTTT,CASRGTTGEAFF
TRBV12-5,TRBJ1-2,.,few,TGTGCTAGTGGTTTGGACGGATTAACTAACTATGGCTACACCTTC,CASGLDGLTNYGYTF
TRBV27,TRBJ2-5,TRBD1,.,TGTGCCAGCGGATTGGACAGGGAATTAATCCAAGAGACCCAGTACTTC,CASGLDRELIQETQYF
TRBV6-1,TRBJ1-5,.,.,TGTGCCAGCATCGCCCTCGGATTTAGCAATCAGCCCCAGCATTTT,CASIALGFSNQPQHF
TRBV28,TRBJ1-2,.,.,TGTGCCACCACGTATACCCGTCGTGGCTACACCTTC,CATTYTRRGYTF
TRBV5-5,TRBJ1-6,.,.,TGTGCCGGAGCGTGGGACATAGACAATTCACCCCTCCACTTT,CAGAWDIDNSPLHF
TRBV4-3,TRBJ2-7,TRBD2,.,TGCGCCAGCAGCCAAGGTTTAGCGGGGGGTTACGAGCAGTACTTC,CASSQGLAGGYEQYF